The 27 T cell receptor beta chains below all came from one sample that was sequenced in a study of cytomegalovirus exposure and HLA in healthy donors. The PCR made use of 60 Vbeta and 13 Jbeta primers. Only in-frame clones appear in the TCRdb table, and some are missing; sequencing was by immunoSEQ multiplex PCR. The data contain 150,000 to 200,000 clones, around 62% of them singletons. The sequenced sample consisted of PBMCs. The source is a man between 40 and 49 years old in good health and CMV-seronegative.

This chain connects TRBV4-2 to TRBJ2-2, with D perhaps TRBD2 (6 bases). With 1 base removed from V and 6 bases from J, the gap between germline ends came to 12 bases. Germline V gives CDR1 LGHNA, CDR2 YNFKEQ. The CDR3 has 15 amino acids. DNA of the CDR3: TGTGCCAGCAGCCAAGGTTGGGGAGGTTCCGGGGAGCTGTTTTTT. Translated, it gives CASSQGWGGSGELFF.

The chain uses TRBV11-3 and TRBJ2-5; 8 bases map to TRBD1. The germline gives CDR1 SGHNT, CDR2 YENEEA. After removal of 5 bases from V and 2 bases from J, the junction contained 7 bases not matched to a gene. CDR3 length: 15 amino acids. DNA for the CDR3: TGTGCCAGCAGCCCTGGGACAGGTGAACAAGAGACCCAGTACTTC. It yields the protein CASSPGTGEQETQYF.

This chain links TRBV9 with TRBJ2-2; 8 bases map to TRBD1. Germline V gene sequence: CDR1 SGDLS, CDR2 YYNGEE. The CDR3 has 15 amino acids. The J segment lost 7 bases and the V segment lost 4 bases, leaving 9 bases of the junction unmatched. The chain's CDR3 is CASSLGQGQGGELFF. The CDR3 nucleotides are TGTGCCAGCAGCCTAGGACAGGGACAAGGCGGGGAGCTGTTTTTT.

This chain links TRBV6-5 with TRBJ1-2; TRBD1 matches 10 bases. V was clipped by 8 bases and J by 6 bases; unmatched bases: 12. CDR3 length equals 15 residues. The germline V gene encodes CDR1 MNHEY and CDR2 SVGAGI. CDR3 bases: TGTGCCAGCGGGTCCGGGACAGGGGAGATTCATGGCTACACCTTC. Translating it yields CASGSGTGEIHGYTF.

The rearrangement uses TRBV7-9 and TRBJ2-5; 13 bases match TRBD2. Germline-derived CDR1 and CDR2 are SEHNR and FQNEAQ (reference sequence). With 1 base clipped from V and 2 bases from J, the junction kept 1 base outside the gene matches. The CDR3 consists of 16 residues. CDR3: CASSLGTSGGQETQYF. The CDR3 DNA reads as TGTGCCAGCAGCTTAGGGACTAGCGGGGGACAAGAGACCCAGTACTTC. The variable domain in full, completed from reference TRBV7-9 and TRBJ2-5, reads DTGVSQNPRHKITKRGQNVTFRCDPISEHNRLYWYRQTLGQGPEFLTYFQNEAQLEKSRLLSDRFSAERPKGSFSTLEIQRTEQGDSAMYLCASSLGTSGGQETQYFGPGTRLLVL.

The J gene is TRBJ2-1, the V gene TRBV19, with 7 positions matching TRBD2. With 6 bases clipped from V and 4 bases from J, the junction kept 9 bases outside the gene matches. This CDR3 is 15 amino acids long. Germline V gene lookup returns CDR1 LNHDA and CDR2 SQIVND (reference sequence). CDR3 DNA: TGTGCCAGTAGCCCTGGGGCGGGAGCGTACAATGAGCAGTTCTTC. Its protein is CASSPGAGAYNEQFF.

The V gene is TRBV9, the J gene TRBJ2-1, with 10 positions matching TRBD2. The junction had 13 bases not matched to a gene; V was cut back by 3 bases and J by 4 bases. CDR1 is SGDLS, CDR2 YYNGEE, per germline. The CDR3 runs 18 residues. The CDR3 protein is CASSERRSTSGAYNEQFF. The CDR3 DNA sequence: TGTGCCAGCAGCGAAAGGAGGAGCACTAGCGGGGCATACAATGAGCAGTTCTTC.

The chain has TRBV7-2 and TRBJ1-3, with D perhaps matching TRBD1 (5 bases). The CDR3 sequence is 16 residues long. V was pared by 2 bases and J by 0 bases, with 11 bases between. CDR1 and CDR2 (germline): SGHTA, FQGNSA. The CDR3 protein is CASSLTGQTSGNTIYF. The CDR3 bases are TGTGCCAGCAGCTTAACCGGACAAACCTCTGGAAACACCATATATTTT.

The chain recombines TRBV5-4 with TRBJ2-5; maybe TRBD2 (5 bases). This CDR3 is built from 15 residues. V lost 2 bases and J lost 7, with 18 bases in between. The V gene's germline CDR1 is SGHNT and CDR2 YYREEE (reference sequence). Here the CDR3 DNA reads TGTGCCAGCAGCTTAAGTGGCGGGCCCCCTGGGACCCAGTACTTC. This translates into CASSLSGGPPGTQYF.

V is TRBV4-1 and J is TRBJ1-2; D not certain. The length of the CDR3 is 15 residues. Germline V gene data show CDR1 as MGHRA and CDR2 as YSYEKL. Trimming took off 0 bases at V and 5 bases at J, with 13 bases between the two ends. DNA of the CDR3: TGCGCCAGCAGCCAAGATCCGGGAACCAAGTATGGCTACACCTTC. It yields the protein CASSQDPGTKYGYTF.

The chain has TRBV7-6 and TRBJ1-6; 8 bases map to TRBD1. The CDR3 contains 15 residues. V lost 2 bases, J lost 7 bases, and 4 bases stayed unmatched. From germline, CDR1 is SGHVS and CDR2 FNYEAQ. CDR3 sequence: CASSLRTGRNSPLHF. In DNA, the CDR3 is TGTGCCAGCAGCTTAAGGACAGGGCGCAATTCACCCCTCCACTTT.

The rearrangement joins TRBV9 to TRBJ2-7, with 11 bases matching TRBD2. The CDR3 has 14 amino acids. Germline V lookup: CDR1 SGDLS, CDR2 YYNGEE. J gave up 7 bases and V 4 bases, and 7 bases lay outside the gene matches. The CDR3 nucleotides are TGTGCCAGCAGCACACTAGCGGGAGCTGGAGAGCAGTACTTC. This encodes CASSTLAGAGEQYF. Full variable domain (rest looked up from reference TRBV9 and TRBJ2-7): DSGVTQTPKHLITATGQRVTLRCSPRSGDLSVYWYQQSLDQGLQFLIQYYNGEERAKGNILERFSAQQFPDLHSELNLSSLELGDSALYFCASSTLAGAGEQYFGPGTRLTVT.

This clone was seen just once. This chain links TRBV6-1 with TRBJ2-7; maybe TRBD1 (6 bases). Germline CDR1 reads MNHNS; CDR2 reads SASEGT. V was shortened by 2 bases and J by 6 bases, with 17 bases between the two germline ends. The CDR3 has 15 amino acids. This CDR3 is CASSEWGRGRPEQYF. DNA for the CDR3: TGTGCCAGCAGTGAATGGGGCAGGGGAAGACCCGAGCAGTACTTC.

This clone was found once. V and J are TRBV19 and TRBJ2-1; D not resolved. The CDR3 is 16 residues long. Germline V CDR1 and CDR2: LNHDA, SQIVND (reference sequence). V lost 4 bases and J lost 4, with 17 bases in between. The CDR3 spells CASSSLEEESYNEQFF. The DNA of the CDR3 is TGTGCCAGTAGTAGCCTAGAAGAGGAGAGTTACAATGAGCAGTTCTTC. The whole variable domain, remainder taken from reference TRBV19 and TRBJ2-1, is DGGITQSPKYLFRKEGQNVTLSCEQNLNHDAMYWYRQDPGQGLRLIYYSQIVNDFQKGDIAEGYSVSREKKESFPLTVTSAQKNPTAFYLCASSSLEEESYNEQFFGPGTRLTVL.

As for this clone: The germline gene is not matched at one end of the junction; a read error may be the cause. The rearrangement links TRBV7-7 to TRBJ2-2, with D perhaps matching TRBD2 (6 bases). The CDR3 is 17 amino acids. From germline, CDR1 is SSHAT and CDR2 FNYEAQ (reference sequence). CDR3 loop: CASSLGSGAGHTGELFF. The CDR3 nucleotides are TGTGCTAGCAGCTTAGGGAGTGGGGCGGGACACACCGGGGAGCTGTTTTTT.

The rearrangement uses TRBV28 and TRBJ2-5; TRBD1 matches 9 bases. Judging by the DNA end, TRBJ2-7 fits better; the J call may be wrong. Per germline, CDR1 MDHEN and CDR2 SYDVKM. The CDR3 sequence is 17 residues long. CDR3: CASSAQPGTGSSYEQYF. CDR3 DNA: TGTGCCAGCAGTGCCCAACCCGGGACAGGGTCCTCCTACGAGCAGTACTTC.

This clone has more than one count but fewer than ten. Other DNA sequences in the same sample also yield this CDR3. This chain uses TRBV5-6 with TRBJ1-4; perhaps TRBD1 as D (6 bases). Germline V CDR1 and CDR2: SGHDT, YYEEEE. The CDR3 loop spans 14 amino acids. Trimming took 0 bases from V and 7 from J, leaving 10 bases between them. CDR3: CASSLGRGFEKLFF. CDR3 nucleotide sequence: TGTGCCAGCAGCTTGGGCAGGGGATTTGAAAAACTGTTTTTT.

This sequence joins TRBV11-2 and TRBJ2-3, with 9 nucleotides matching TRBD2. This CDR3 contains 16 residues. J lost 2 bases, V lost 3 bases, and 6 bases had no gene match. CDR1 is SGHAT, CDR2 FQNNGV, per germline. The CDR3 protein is CASSFSGGYTTDTQYF. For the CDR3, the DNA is TGTGCCAGCAGCTTTAGCGGGGGTTACACCACAGATACGCAGTATTTT.

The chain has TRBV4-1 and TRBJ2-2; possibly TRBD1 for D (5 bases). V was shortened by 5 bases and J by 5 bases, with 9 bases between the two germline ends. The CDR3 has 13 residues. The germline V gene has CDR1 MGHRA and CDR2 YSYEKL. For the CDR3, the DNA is TGCGCCAGCAGCGTGCGACAGACCGGGGAGCTGTTTTTT. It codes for CASSVRQTGELFF.

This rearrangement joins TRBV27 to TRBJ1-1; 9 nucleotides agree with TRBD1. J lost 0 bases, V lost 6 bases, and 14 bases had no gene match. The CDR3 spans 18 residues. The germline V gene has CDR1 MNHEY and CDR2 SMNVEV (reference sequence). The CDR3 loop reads CASRLHPGTGLMNTEAFF. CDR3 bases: TGTGCCAGCAGATTACATCCCGGGACAGGGCTCATGAACACTGAAGCTTTCTTT.

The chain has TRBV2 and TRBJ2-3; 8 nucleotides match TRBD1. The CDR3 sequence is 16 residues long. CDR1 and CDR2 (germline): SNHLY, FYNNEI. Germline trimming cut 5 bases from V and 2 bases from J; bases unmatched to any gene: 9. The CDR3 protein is CASSTRQGTNTDTQYF. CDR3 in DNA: TGTGCCAGCAGTACCCGACAGGGGACAAACACAGATACGCAGTATTTT.

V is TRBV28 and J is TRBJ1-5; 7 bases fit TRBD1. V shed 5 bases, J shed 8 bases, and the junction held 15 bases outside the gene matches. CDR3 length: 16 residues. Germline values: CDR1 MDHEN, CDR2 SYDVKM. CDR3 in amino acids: CASSRLEQGRSEPQHF. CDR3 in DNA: TGTGCCAGCAGTCGCCTCGAACAGGGGCGTTCGGAGCCCCAGCATTTT.

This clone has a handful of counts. The CDR3 nucleotides read TGTGCCAGCAGCCTTCATCAGGGCGAAAAACTGTTTTTT. Translated: CASSLHQGEKLFF. The chain joins TRBV11-3 to TRBJ1-4; the D gene is possibly TRBD1 (5 bases). Per germline, CDR1 SGHNT and CDR2 YENEEA. V dropped 5 bases and J dropped 8 bases, with 12 bases sitting between them. CDR3 size: 13 residues.

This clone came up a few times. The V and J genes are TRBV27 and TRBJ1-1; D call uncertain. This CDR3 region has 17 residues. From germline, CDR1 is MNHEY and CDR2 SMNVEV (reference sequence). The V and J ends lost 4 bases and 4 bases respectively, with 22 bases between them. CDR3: CASSYIRATPSGTEAFF. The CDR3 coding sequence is TGTGCCAGCAGTTATATCCGGGCCACACCTAGCGGCACTGAAGCTTTCTTT.

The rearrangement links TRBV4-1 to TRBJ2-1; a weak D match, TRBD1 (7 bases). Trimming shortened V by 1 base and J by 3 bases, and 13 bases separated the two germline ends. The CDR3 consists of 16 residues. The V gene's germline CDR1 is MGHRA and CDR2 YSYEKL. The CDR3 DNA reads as TGCGCCAGCAGCCAAGTGGCCAGGGGGGACTACAATGAGCAGTTCTTC. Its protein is CASSQVARGDYNEQFF.

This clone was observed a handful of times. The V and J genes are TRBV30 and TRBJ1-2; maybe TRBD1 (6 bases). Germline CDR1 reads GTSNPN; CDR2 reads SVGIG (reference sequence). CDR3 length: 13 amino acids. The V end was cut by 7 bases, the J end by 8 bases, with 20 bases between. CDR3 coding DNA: TGTGCCTACGAGGGACGGGGGCGGGAGGGCTACACCTTC. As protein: CAYEGRGREGYTF.

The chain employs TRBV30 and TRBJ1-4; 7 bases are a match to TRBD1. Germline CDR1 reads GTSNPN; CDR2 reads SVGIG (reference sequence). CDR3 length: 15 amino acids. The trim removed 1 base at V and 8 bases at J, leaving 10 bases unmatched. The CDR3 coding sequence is TGTGCCTGGAGTGCGACAGGGAAGGGGACCGAAAAACTGTTTTTT. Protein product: CAWSATGKGTEKLFF.